The rows below give T cell receptor beta chains drawn from one sample of a study of blood T cell repertoires in COVID-19. Profiled with immunoSEQ multiplex PCR; TCRdb holds only in-frame clones, not every one. The data show about 71,000 clones, around 80% seen once. Sequenced sample: peripheral blood. The receptor source for this set is a woman at least 80 years old with active or convalescent COVID-19. Both conserved end residues are part of each CDR3. D genes are given only for firm matches.

D gene	V gene	J gene	CDR3 protein	CDR3 DNA
TRBD1	TRBV6-5	TRBJ2-7	CASRDRAFYEQYF	TGTGCCAGCAGGGACAGGGCCTTCTACGAGCAGTACTTC
.	TRBV11-2	TRBJ2-5	CASSSFNLQETQYF	TGTGCCAGCAGCTCATTCAACCTACAAGAGACCCAGTACTTC
TRBD1	TRBV29-1	TRBJ1-2	CSVPTWLPGQGNYGYTF	TGCAGCGTTCCCACTTGGCTCCCGGGACAGGGGAACTATGGCTACACCTTC
.	TRBV30	TRBJ1-1	CAWSPGQKGHKAFF	TGTGCCTGGAGTCCAGGACAGAAGGGGCATAAAGCTTTCTTT
.	TRBV4-3	TRBJ2-1	CASSQGASSYNEQFF	TGCGCCAGCAGCCAAGGCGCATCATCTTACAATGAGCAGTTCTTC
TRBD1	TRBV3-1/TRBV3-2	TRBJ1-4	CASSPGTGANEKLFF	TGTGCCAGCAGCCCCGGGACAGGGGCAAATGAAAAACTGTTTTTT
TRBD1	TRBV11-1	TRBJ1-2	CASSLGQGSYGYTF	TGTGCCAGCAGCTTAGGACAGGGGAGCTATGGCTACACCTTC
.	TRBV6-2/TRBV6-3	TRBJ1-2	CASSKGTPQGGYTF	TGTGCCAGCAGCAAGGGAACCCCTCAGGGTGGCTACACCTTC
.	TRBV6-1	TRBJ1-3	CASRTGLAIYF	TGTGCCAGCAGAACAGGGCTAGCCATATATTTT
TRBD1	TRBV3-1/TRBV3-2	TRBJ1-4	CASSFPGQGIEKLFF	TGTGCCAGCAGCTTCCCGGGACAGGGTATCGAAAAACTGTTTTTT
TRBD1	TRBV6-5	TRBJ1-5	CARWEGGRNQPQHF	TGTGCCAGATGGGAAGGGGGCAGGAATCAGCCCCAGCATTTT